The count of the clone carrying this T cell receptor (beta chain) is one. Its antigen is not known. This entry comes from a study of cytomegalovirus exposure and HLA in healthy donors. Germline CDR1 reads SGDLS; CDR2 reads YYNGEE. V was trimmed by 0 bases and J by 2 bases, leaving 5 bases between them. The CDR3 covers 14 residues. General study results and limits: Cytomegalovirus status, reportedly, was diagnosed with high specificity and sensitivity by the classifier. According to a later analysis, donors in an Asian-associated ancestry cluster reportedly had fewer N-insertions than the approximately 670-donor mean. It was taken for granted in presence/absence analyses that sequencing depth across donors was roughly uniform. Associated with HLA alleles at 0.05 false discovery rate in a later analysis were approximately 17,000 TCR beta sequences.

The PCR used 60 Vbeta and 13 Jbeta primers. Produced via immunoSEQ multiplex PCR; TCRdb's table is partial and in-frame only. The sample lists about 140,000 clones; approximately 75% were seen once. Sequenced input: PBMCs. The rearrangement links TRBV9 to TRBJ2-2, with D unclear. The clonotype originates from a male donor in good health and CMV-seronegative. The CDR3 loop reads CASSVAPNTGELFF. CDR3 DNA: TGTGCCAGCAGCGTAGCTCCTAACACCGGGGAGCTGTTTTTT.